A selection of T cell receptor beta chains follows, all from one sample in a study of beta chain features in type 1 diabetes. Repertoires were generated with immunoSEQ multiplex PCR, while TCRdb's copy carries only in-frame clones and drops some. The sample carries around 650,000 clones, 9.5% to 15% recorded once. The specimen sequenced was naive CD4+ T cells from blood. These receptors were taken from a man aged 30-40 years with type 1 diabetes. The CDR3 runs from the conserved cysteine through the conserved F or W. Each record gives: CDR3 protein, CDR3 DNA, J gene, V gene, D gene, clone size. D genes are given only for firm matches. Not all rows give a size; the values are once, few, many and, for expanded clones, a class.

CDR3: CASSLGTANTEAFF
DNA: TGTGCCAGCAGCTTAGGGACAGCAAACACTGAAGCTTTCTTT
J: TRBJ1-1
V: TRBV7-2
D: .
size: few

CDR3: CASSLRVGAYEQYF
DNA: TGTGCCAGCAGCTTGAGGGTCGGGGCCTACGAGCAGTACTTC
J: TRBJ2-7
V: TRBV13
D: .
size: .

CDR3: CAISAGTSGGTDTQYF
DNA: TGTGCCATCAGCGCCGGGACTAGCGGGGGCACAGATACGCAGTATTTT
J: TRBJ2-3
V: TRBV10-3
D: TRBD2
size: few

CDR3: CASSQGLNIQYF
DNA: TGTGCCAGCAGTCAGGGCCTTAACATTCAGTACTTC
J: TRBJ2-4
V: TRBV2
D: .
size: .

CDR3: CASSYREGAYSYNEQFF
DNA: TGTGCCAGCAGCTACCGTGAAGGGGCTTACTCCTACAATGAGCAGTTCTTC
J: TRBJ2-1
V: TRBV7-9
D: .
size: few

CDR3: CASSAGAGRRETQYF
DNA: TGCGCCAGCTCCGCCGGGGCGGGGCGCCGGGAGACCCAGTACTTC
J: TRBJ2-5
V: TRBV5-1
D: .
size: .

CDR3: CSVLGPDTQYF
DNA: TGCAGCGTTCTGGGCCCAGATACGCAGTATTTT
J: TRBJ2-3
V: TRBV29-1
D: .
size: .

CDR3: CASNLGQGIYNEQFF
DNA: TGTGCCAGTAACCTCGGACAGGGGATCTACAATGAGCAGTTCTTC
J: TRBJ2-1
V: TRBV19
D: TRBD1
size: .

CDR3: CASSQEVAGTHEKLFF
DNA: TGCGCCAGCAGCCAAGAGGTCGCGGGGACTCATGAAAAACTGTTTTTT
J: TRBJ1-4
V: TRBV4-3
D: .
size: few

CDR3: CASSFSVNEQFF
DNA: TGCGCCAGCAGCTTTTCCGTCAATGAGCAGTTCTTC
J: TRBJ2-1
V: TRBV5-1
D: .
size: .

CDR3: CASSLPDGTGELFF
DNA: TGTGCCAGCAGCTTGCCGGATGGCACCGGGGAGCTGTTTTTT
J: TRBJ2-2
V: TRBV5-6
D: .
size: few

CDR3: CASRTLAGGHNEQFF
DNA: TGTGCCAGCAGGACGCTAGCGGGGGGCCACAATGAGCAGTTCTTC
J: TRBJ2-1
V: TRBV6-5
D: TRBD2
size: .

CDR3: CASSLNRGSYEQYF
DNA: TGTGCCAGCAGCTTAAACCGAGGCTCCTACGAGCAGTACTTC
J: TRBJ2-7
V: TRBV7-8
D: .
size: .

CDR3: CASSLSSYGYTF
DNA: TGTGCCAGCAGCTTAAGTAGCTATGGCTACACCTTC
J: TRBJ1-2
V: TRBV11-2
D: .
size: few

CDR3: CASSSYPGTSGAEQYF
DNA: TGTGCCAGCAGCTCATACCCCGGGACTAGCGGGGCCGAGCAGTACTTC
J: TRBJ2-7
V: TRBV7-2
D: TRBD2
size: few

CDR3: CASSPEEVGTEAFF
DNA: TGTGCCAGCTCACCAGAGGAGGTGGGCACTGAAGCTTTCTTT
J: TRBJ1-1
V: TRBV18
D: .
size: few

CDR3: CASSVTGGKDTQYF
DNA: TGTGCCAGCAGTGTTACAGGGGGAAAAGATACGCAGTATTTT
J: TRBJ2-3
V: TRBV2
D: TRBD1
size: few

CDR3: CASSNSVSGNTIYF
DNA: TGTGCCAGCAGCAATTCAGTTTCTGGAAACACCATATATTTT
J: TRBJ1-3
V: TRBV7-8
D: .
size: few

CDR3: CASGLVHGTEF
DNA: TGTGCTAGTGGTTTGGTACATGGGACAGAATTT
J: TRBJ2-3
V: TRBV12-5
D: TRBD1
size: .

CDR3: CASSDRTGNAGELFF
DNA: TGTGCCAGCAGCGATCGGACAGGGAACGCCGGGGAGCTGTTTTTT
J: TRBJ2-2
V: TRBV9
D: TRBD1
size: .

CDR3: CASHPAPAPYEQYF
DNA: TGTGCCAGTCACCCTGCCCCAGCACCCTACGAGCAGTACTTC
J: TRBJ2-7
V: TRBV28
D: .
size: .

CDR3: CASSLNSGANVLTF
DNA: TGCGCCAGCAGCCTGAACTCTGGGGCCAACGTCCTGACTTTC
J: TRBJ2-6
V: TRBV4-3
D: .
size: few

CDR3: CASRQGDQPQHF
DNA: TGTGCCAGTAGACAGGGGGATCAGCCCCAGCATTTT
J: TRBJ1-5
V: TRBV19
D: TRBD1
size: .

CDR3: CASSEAADGGLEEKLFF
DNA: TGTGCCAGCAGTGAAGCGGCCGACGGGGGATTGGAAGAAAAACTGTTTTTT
J: TRBJ1-4
V: TRBV2
D: .
size: .

CDR3: CASSLGQGVHSPLHF
DNA: TGTGCCAGTAGCCTCGGACAGGGTGTTCACTCACCCCTCCACTTT
J: TRBJ1-6
V: TRBV19
D: TRBD1
size: once

CDR3: CASSPFEEKETQYF
DNA: TGTGCCAGCAGCCCTTTTGAGGAAAAAGAGACCCAGTACTTC
J: TRBJ2-5
V: TRBV7-2
D: .
size: .

CDR3: CATSRDLGTGGTDTQYF
DNA: TGTGCCACCAGCAGAGATCTCGGGACAGGGGGGACAGATACGCAGTATTTT
J: TRBJ2-3
V: TRBV15
D: TRBD1
size: .

CDR3: CASSRGSYEQYF
DNA: TGTGCCAGCAGTAGGGGGTCCTACGAGCAGTACTTC
J: TRBJ2-7
V: TRBV6-5
D: .
size: few

CDR3: CASSKTGVHQPQHF
DNA: TGTGCCAGCAGCAAAACAGGGGTCCATCAGCCCCAGCATTTT
J: TRBJ1-5
V: TRBV21-1
D: .
size: few

CDR3: CASSVGTARTNYGYTF
DNA: TGTGCCAGCAGCGTCGGGACTGCTCGAACTAACTATGGCTACACCTTC
J: TRBJ1-2
V: TRBV7-2
D: .
size: few

CDR3: CASSPPSPQGGEQYF
DNA: TGTGCCAGCAGCCCACCTTCCCCACAGGGCGGCGAGCAGTACTTC
J: TRBJ2-7
V: TRBV6-6
D: .
size: .

CDR3: CASSQGGRGFSSYNEQFF
DNA: TGCGCCAGCAGCCAAGGGGGGCGGGGCTTTAGCTCCTACAATGAGCAGTTCTTC
J: TRBJ2-1
V: TRBV4-3
D: .
size: few

CDR3: CSVGQANYGYTF
DNA: TGCAGCGTTGGACAGGCAAACTATGGCTACACCTTC
J: TRBJ1-2
V: TRBV29-1
D: .
size: .

CDR3: CASSLNPYEQYF
DNA: TGTGCCAGCAGCTTAAACCCCTACGAGCAGTACTTC
J: TRBJ2-7
V: TRBV7-9
D: .
size: .

CDR3: CASSKDRVNTGELFF
DNA: TGTGCCAGCAGTAAAGACAGGGTTAACACCGGGGAGCTGTTTTTT
J: TRBJ2-2
V: TRBV27
D: TRBD1
size: .

CDR3: CASSLEGGRGTGELFF
DNA: TGTGCCAGCAGTTTAGAAGGGGGCCGCGGCACCGGGGAGCTGTTTTTT
J: TRBJ2-2
V: TRBV27
D: TRBD1
size: few

CDR3: CASSPVGGHQETQYF
DNA: TGTGCCAGCAGCCCCGTCGGGGGGCATCAAGAGACCCAGTACTTC
J: TRBJ2-5
V: TRBV7-2
D: .
size: few

CDR3: CASSPPGGFGNTIYF
DNA: TGTGCCAGCAGTCCACCGGGGGGCTTTGGAAACACCATATATTTT
J: TRBJ1-3
V: TRBV13
D: .
size: few

CDR3: CASSPGRYSYEQYF
DNA: TGTGCTAGCAGCCCGGGACGGTACTCCTACGAGCAGTACTTC
J: TRBJ2-7
V: TRBV7-7
D: .
size: .

CDR3: CASSPVVYNEQFF
DNA: TGTGCCAGCAGCCCCGTGGTTTACAATGAGCAGTTCTTC
J: TRBJ2-1
V: TRBV11-3
D: .
size: few

CDR3: CASSGDIYEQYF
DNA: TGTGCCAGCAGTGGGGACATCTACGAGCAGTACTTC
J: TRBJ2-7
V: TRBV2
D: .
size: .

CDR3: CASSQAQASNEQFF
DNA: TGTGCCAGCAGCCAAGCCCAGGCGTCCAATGAGCAGTTCTTC
J: TRBJ2-1
V: TRBV4-2
D: .
size: .

CDR3: CASSLEYQETQYF
DNA: TGTGCCAGCAGCCTCGAGTATCAAGAGACCCAGTACTTC
J: TRBJ2-5
V: TRBV5-4
D: .
size: .

CDR3: CASSLALRGLADTQYF
DNA: TGCGCCAGCAGCTTGGCCCTGCGGGGACTAGCAGATACGCAGTATTTT
J: TRBJ2-3
V: TRBV5-1
D: TRBD2
size: few

CDR3: CASTPFWETYNEQFF
DNA: TGTGCCAGCACCCCATTCTGGGAAACCTACAATGAGCAGTTCTTC
J: TRBJ2-1
V: TRBV7-2
D: .
size: many

CDR3: CASSPRPDSSYNEQFF
DNA: TGTGCCAGCAGCCCACGTCCCGACAGCTCCTACAATGAGCAGTTCTTC
J: TRBJ2-1
V: TRBV9
D: .
size: .